What follows are 22 T cell receptor beta chains derived from one specimen sequenced in a study of blood T cell repertoires in COVID-19. Here immunoSEQ multiplex PCR was the method, and the copy in TCRdb shows in-frame clones only, minus some. The sample consists of some 180,000 clones, about 76% of them appearing once. The sample taken for sequencing was peripheral blood. These receptors originate from a woman aged 45-59 years with active or convalescent COVID-19.

The chain combines TRBV29-1 with TRBJ2-5, with TRBD2 identical over 9 bases. The CDR3 sequence is 14 residues long. The V gene end was trimmed by 4 bases and the J gene end by 1 base; junction bases not matched to a gene: 4. Germline V gene lookup returns CDR1 SQVTM and CDR2 ANQGSEA. The CDR3 nucleotides read TGCAGCGTTGCGCTAGCGGGACCCCAAGAGACCCAGTACTTC. Encoded protein: CSVALAGPQETQYF.

The V call is TRBV9, the J call TRBJ2-1; TRBD2 might be the D (5 bases). Germline CDR1 is SGDLS and CDR2 is YYNGEE. Trimming left V 6 bases short and J 0 bases short, with 10 bases between. The length of the CDR3 is 14 residues. The CDR3 region is CASNQRSSYNEQFF. The CDR3 DNA is TGTGCCAGCAACCAGCGGAGCTCCTACAATGAGCAGTTCTTC.

The chain employs TRBV12-3 or TRBV12-4 and TRBJ1-2; TRBD1 agrees at 9 bases. The CDR3 totals 13 residues. The J segment lost 6 bases and the V segment lost 5 bases, leaving 4 bases of the junction unmatched. CDR3 sequence (DNA): TGTGCCAGCAGTGCGACAGGGGGTAATGGCTACACCTTC. Translated, it gives CASSATGGNGYTF.

This clone was found a few times. The chain links TRBV7-3 to TRBJ2-2; 8 bases are a match to TRBD2. This CDR3 spans 15 amino acids. V lost 5 bases, J lost 3 bases, and 5 bases stayed unmatched. Per germline, CDR1 SGHTA and CDR2 FQGTGA. The CDR3 here is CASSLSGGDTGELFF. The CDR3 region has the DNA TGTGCCAGCAGCCTCAGCGGGGGAGACACCGGGGAGCTGTTTTTT.

The genes are TRBV6-5 and TRBJ2-7, with 9 positions matching TRBD2. The CDR3 loop spans 14 amino acids. Germline V lookup: CDR1 MNHEY, CDR2 SVGAGI. V lost 4 bases, J lost 2 bases, and 3 bases stayed unmatched. The CDR3 bases are TGTGCCAGCAGTTGGGCTAGCGGGGCCTACGAGCAGTACTTC. Amino acid sequence: CASSWASGAYEQYF.

CDR3 residues: CAWLTGFEQFF. The CDR3 DNA sequence: TGTGCCTGGCTAACAGGGTTTGAGCAGTTCTTC. The rearrangement joins TRBV30 to TRBJ2-1, with D tentatively TRBD1 (6 bases). CDR1 and CDR2 from the germline V gene are GTSNPN and SVGIG (reference sequence). The CDR3 is made up of 11 amino acids. V was clipped by 5 bases and J by 9 bases, with 11 bases between them.

Only a few counts were recorded for this clone. This rearrangement joins TRBV7-2 to TRBJ2-2; 8 bases align to TRBD2. Germline CDR1 is SGHTA and CDR2 is FQGNSA. The CDR3 spans 16 residues. V was pared by 4 bases and J by 6 bases, with 10 bases of the junction left unmatched. This CDR3 reads CASSSTGTRVAGELFF. As DNA, the CDR3 is TGTGCCAGCAGCTCAACCGGGACTAGGGTGGCCGGGGAGCTGTTTTTT.

This chain links TRBV3-1 (or the pseudogene TRBV3-2) with TRBJ1-1; D is ambiguous. Per germline, CDR1 LGHDT and CDR2 YNNKEL (reference sequence). The CDR3 totals 13 residues. Trimming took 3 bases from V and 1 from J, leaving 6 bases between them. The CDR3 spells CASSQGRNTEAFF. CDR3 in DNA: TGTGCCAGCAGCCAGGGGAGGAACACTGAAGCTTTCTTT.

The V call is TRBV2, the J call TRBJ1-1, with D unclear. The germline V gene encodes CDR1 SNHLY and CDR2 FYNNEI. The V end was cut by 8 bases, the J end by 8 bases, with 21 bases between. This CDR3 has 14 residues. CDR3 nucleotide sequence: TGTGCCAGCTCGGGGAACCTAGGGTCAATAGAAGCTTTCTTT. It codes for CASSGNLGSIEAFF.

In this sample, this clone turned up a few times. The J gene is TRBJ2-7, the V gene TRBV7-2; TRBD2 matches 13 bases. Germline V gives CDR1 SGHTA, CDR2 FQGNSA. This CDR3 is 15 amino acids long. V was pared by 2 bases and J by 5 bases, with 3 bases of the junction left unmatched. The CDR3 DNA sequence: TGTGCCAGCAGCTTAACTAGCGGGAGGGTCGACGAGCAGTACTTC. This encodes CASSLTSGRVDEQYF.

This clone was seen a few times. The chain has TRBV2 and TRBJ1-5; possible D gene TRBD1, 5 bases. Germline V gene sequence: CDR1 SNHLY, CDR2 FYNNEI. This CDR3 is 13 amino acids long. V was trimmed by 6 bases and J by 3 bases, leaving 9 bases between them. This CDR3 is CASRAGHNQPQHF. Here the CDR3 DNA reads TGTGCCAGCAGGGCCGGACACAATCAGCCCCAGCATTTT.

This chain uses TRBV5-5 with TRBJ2-2, with TRBD2 matching over 9 bases. The J segment lost 7 bases and the V segment lost 4 bases, leaving 20 bases of the junction unmatched. The CDR3 is made up of 19 amino acids. The V gene's germline CDR1 is SGHKS and CDR2 YYEKEE (reference sequence). CDR3 bases: TGTGCCAGCAGCCCCAGGGGGAGTAAAGCGGGAGGTAATGACGGGGAGCTGTTTTTT. Translated: CASSPRGSKAGGNDGELFF.

This clone came up a few times. Written as DNA, the CDR3 is TGTGCCACCGGTCCGGGACAGACGGGGACTGAAGCTTTCTTT. Translated: CATGPGQTGTEAFF. This chain joins TRBV15 and TRBJ1-1; 7 bases line up with TRBD1. The CDR3 spans 14 residues. With V trimmed by 8 bases and J by 5 bases, 11 bases remained unmatched. Germline V gives CDR1 LNHNV, CDR2 YYDKDF (reference sequence).

The V gene is TRBV3-1 (or the pseudogene TRBV3-2), the J gene TRBJ1-2, with TRBD1 matching 10 bases. The CDR3 totals 15 residues. Per the germline V gene, CDR1 is LGHDT and CDR2 is YNNKEL (reference sequence). V was pared by 3 bases and J by 8 bases, with 9 bases of the junction left unmatched. CDR3 bases: TGTGCCAGCAGCCAGGGGGACAGGGGAGAGCGGGGCTACACCTTC. This codes for CASSQGDRGERGYTF.

This clone has just a few counts. The rearrangement links TRBV6-5 to TRBJ1-4, with D perhaps matching TRBD1 (5 bases). Trimming cost V 7 bases and J 8 bases, with 17 bases left between them. The CDR3 consists of 14 residues. CDR1 MNHEY and CDR2 SVGAGI come from the germline V gene. The CDR3 reads CASTPNGAREKLFF. Here the CDR3 DNA reads TGTGCCAGCACCCCAAATGGGGCGAGGGAAAAACTGTTTTTT.

J is TRBJ2-2 and V is TRBV11-3; tentatively, D is TRBD2 (5 bases). CDR1 SGHNT and CDR2 YENEEA come from the germline V gene. CDR3 length: 14 amino acids. Deletions cut 5 bases from V and 1 base from J, with 8 bases between. The CDR3 DNA follows: TGTGCCAGCAGCCCTAGCTTGAACACCGGGGAGCTGTTTTTT. Its translation is CASSPSLNTGELFF.

This sequence joins TRBV12-3 or TRBV12-4 and TRBJ1-6; TRBD1 matches at 9 bases. The CDR3 contains 13 residues. J gave up 10 bases and V 5 bases, and 3 bases lay outside the gene matches. The CDR3 region is CASSGQGKSPLHF. The CDR3 DNA is TGTGCCAGCAGTGGACAGGGGAAGTCACCCCTCCACTTT.

The rearrangement links TRBV29-1 to TRBJ1-3; no clear D. Germline V gene data show CDR1 as SQVTM and CDR2 as ANQGSEA. The CDR3 runs 15 residues. V lost 1 base to trimming and J lost 4 bases, with 14 bases between them. The CDR3: CSVEVPRVAGNTIYF. CDR3 nucleotide sequence: TGCAGCGTTGAAGTCCCGAGGGTGGCAGGAAACACCATATATTTT.

Here the CDR3 DNA reads TGTGCTAGTGGTTGGTGGGCCTATGGCTACACCTTC. Protein sequence: CASGWWAYGYTF. The chain carries TRBV12-5 and TRBJ1-2; no reliable D call. The CDR3 extends over 12 amino acids. The V and J ends lost 4 bases and 4 bases respectively, with 7 bases between them. Germline V gene data show CDR1 as LGHNT and CDR2 as FRNRAP. The variable domain in full, with the rest retrieved from reference TRBV12-5 and TRBJ1-2, is DARVTQTPRHKVTEMGQEVTMRCQPILGHNTVFWYRQTMMQGLELLAYFRNRAPLDDSGMPKDRFSAEMPDATLATLKIQPSEPRDSAVYFCASGWWAYGYTFGSGTRLTVV.

This clone was found a few times. This chain connects TRBV4-1 to TRBJ2-3; no clear D gene. The CDR3 runs 16 residues. Germline loops: CDR1 MGHRA, CDR2 YSYEKL. The germline V and J ends were trimmed by 0 bases and 1 base, with 11 bases remaining between them. The CDR3 nucleotides read TGCGCCAGCAGCCAAGATTCCTACCAGGGCACAGATACGCAGTATTTT. Translated, it gives CASSQDSYQGTDTQYF.

This chain joins TRBV9 and TRBJ1-4; no firm D call. Looked up from germline, CDR1 is SGDLS and CDR2 is YYNGEE. This CDR3 has 14 residues. Trimming took off 6 bases at V and 6 bases at J, with 15 bases between the two ends. The CDR3 nucleotides read TGTGCCAGCAATCCCGGAGGAGATGATGAAAAACTGTTTTTT. Its translation is CASNPGGDDEKLFF.

The chain uses TRBV6-5 and TRBJ1-2, with 7 bases fitting TRBD1. Germline V gene data show CDR1 as MNHEY and CDR2 as SVGAGI. V dropped 2 bases and J dropped 8; count of bases not matched to a gene: 5. The CDR3 is made up of 13 amino acids. For the CDR3, the DNA is TGTGCCAGCAGTTACCGGGGCAGGGGGGGCTACACCTTC. Translation gives CASSYRGRGGYTF.